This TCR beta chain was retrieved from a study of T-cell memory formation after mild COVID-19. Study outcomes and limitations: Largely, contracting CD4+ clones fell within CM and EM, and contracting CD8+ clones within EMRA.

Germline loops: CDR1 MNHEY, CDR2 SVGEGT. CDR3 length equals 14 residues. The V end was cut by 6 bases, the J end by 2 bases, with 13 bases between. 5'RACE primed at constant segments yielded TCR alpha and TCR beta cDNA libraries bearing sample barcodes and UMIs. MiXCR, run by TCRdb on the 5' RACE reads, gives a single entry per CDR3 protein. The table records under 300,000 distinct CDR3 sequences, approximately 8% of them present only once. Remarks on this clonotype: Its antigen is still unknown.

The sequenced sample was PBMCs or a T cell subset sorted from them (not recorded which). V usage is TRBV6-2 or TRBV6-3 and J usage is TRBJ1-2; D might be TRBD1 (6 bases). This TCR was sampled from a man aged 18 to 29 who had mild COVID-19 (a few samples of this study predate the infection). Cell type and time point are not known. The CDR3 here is CASSEVDRNYGYTF. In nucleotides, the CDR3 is TGTGCCAGCAGCGAGGTCGACAGGAACTATGGCTACACCTTC.